This TCR beta chain appears in the sequencing data of a study of glioma-infiltrating T cells. Notes on the study in general: Tissue-blood divergence was below expectation in non-neoplastic patients, above in gliomas. Tissue and blood shared very few CDR3 sequences.

With respect to this clonotype: Its antigen is still unknown. A much more abundant neighbour one base away suggests this may be a read error.

TCR alpha and beta CDR3 regions were amplified from RNA using iRepertoire nested multiplex PCR. In TCRdb, the multiplex PCR reads were re-called with MiXCR into one record per CDR3 protein. The sample contains about 45,000 distinct CDR3 sequences, approximately 20% of which appear only once. Germline-derived CDR1 and CDR2 are MGHRA and YSYEKL. This CDR3 is 16 amino acids long. The sequenced sample consisted of glioma tissue, nonneoplastic brain tissue, or PBMCs (not recorded which). The chain is built from TRBV4-1 and TRBJ2-1; 9 bases are a match to TRBD2. This sequence was found in a human donor with low-grade glioma or glioblastoma, undergoing nonglioma brain surgery, or in good health (not recorded which). The CDR3 nucleotides are TGCGCCAGCGGCCAAGAAGAAGGCGGGGGGGGGAATGAGCAGTTCTTC. Amino acid sequence: CASGQEEGGGGNEQFF.